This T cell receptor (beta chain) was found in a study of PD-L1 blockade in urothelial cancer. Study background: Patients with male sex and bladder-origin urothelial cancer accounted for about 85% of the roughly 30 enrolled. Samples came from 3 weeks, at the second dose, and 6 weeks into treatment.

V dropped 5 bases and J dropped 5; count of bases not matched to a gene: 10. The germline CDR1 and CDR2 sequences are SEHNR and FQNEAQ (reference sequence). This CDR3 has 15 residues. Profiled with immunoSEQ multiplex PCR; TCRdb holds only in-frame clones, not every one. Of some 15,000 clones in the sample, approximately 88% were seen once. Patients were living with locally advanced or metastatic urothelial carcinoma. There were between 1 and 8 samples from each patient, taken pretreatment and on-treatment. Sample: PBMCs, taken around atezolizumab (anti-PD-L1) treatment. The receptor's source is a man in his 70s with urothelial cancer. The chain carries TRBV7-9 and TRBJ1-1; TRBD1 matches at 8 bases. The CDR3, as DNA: TGTGCCAGCAGCCAAAGAGACAGGGGAAAGACTGAAGCTTTCTTT. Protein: CASSQRDRGKTEAFF.